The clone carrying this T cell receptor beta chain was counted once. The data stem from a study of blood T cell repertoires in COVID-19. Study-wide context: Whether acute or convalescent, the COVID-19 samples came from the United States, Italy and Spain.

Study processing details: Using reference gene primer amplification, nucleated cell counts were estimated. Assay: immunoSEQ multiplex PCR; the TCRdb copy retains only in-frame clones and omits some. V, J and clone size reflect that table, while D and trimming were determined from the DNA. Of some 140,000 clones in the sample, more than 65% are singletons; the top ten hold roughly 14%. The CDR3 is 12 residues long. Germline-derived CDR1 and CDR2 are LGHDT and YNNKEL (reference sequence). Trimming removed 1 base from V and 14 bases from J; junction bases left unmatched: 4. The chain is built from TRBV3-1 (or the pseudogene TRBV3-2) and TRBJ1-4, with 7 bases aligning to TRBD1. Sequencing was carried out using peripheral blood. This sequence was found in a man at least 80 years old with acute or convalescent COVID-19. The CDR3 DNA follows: TGTGCCAGCAGCCAAGCCGACAGGGCCCTGTTTTTT. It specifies CASSQADRALFF.